The clone carrying this T cell receptor (beta chain) has more than one count but fewer than ten. The data originate from a study of T cells in Graves' hyperthyroidism and ophthalmopathy. Disease duration was under 3 months in the ophthalmopathy patients, who also had a Clinical Activity Score of at least 3 and a NOSPECS grade of at least 4. TCR beta CDR3 region amplification was performed from RNA transcripts. The HTBI primer set was used in a first-round RT-PCR of the TCR CDR3. In TCRdb, the multiplex PCR reads were re-called with MiXCR into one record per CDR3 protein. The data show approximately 400,000 distinct CDR3 sequences, with 18% seen just once and 35% to 50% held by the top ten. V gave up 6 bases and J gave up 4 bases; unmatched junction bases: 12. This CDR3 spans 18 amino acids. Germline V gene sequence: CDR1 MNHEY, CDR2 SMNVEV (reference sequence).

The sequenced sample consisted of blood. The chain has TRBV27 and TRBJ2-6; 10 bases agree with TRBD1. The receptor comes from a man younger than 35 with Graves' ophthalmopathy. CDR3 sequence (DNA): TGTGCCAGCAGACGGGACAGGGGAAACCCATTGGGGGCCAACGTCCTGACTTTC. Its protein product is CASRRDRGNPLGANVLTF. The full variable domain, with the rest looked up from reference TRBV27 and TRBJ2-6, is EAQVTQNPRYLITVTGKKLTVTCSQNMNHEYMSWYRQDPGLGLRQIYYSMNVEVTDKGDVPEGYKVSRKEKRNFPLILESPSPNQTSLYFCASRRDRGNPLGANVLTFGAGSRLTVL.